Each of the 7 T cell receptor beta chains below was sequenced from the same sample in a study of siplizumab effects on memory and regulatory T cells. Measured with immunoSEQ multiplex PCR; TCRdb has only the in-frame clones, and not every one. In the table there are over 100,000 clones, just over 90% of which are singletons. The sequencing input was Tregs sorted from blood. These receptors came from a human donor in good health.

This rearrangement joins TRBV10-1 to TRBJ2-7, with D unresolved. V was shortened by 3 bases and J by 1 base, with 7 bases between the two germline ends. The CDR3 contains 13 residues. Germline values: CDR1 WNHNN, CDR2 SYGVQD (reference sequence). The CDR3: CASSDSGSYEQYF. For the CDR3, the DNA is TGCGCCAGCAGTGACTCCGGATCCTACGAGCAGTACTTC.

This clone was picked up one time. The chain uses TRBV7-9 and TRBJ1-1; 12 bases fit TRBD1. The CDR3 is made up of 15 amino acids. V lost 4 bases, J lost 5 bases, and 5 bases stayed unmatched. From germline, CDR1 is SEHNR and CDR2 FQNEAQ (reference sequence). CDR3 nucleotides: TGTGCCAGCAGCTGGGACAGGGGGCATGGGACTGAAGCTTTCTTT. Protein: CASSWDRGHGTEAFF.

The V and J genes are TRBV9 and TRBJ1-5, with D unresolved. This CDR3 has 14 amino acids. Germline CDR1 is SGDLS and CDR2 is YYNGEE. V lost 0 bases and J 2 bases, leaving 6 bases between the germline ends. CDR3 loop: CASSVASGNQPQHF. In nucleotides, the CDR3 is TGTGCCAGCAGCGTAGCCTCGGGCAATCAGCCCCAGCATTTT.

The V call is TRBV5-1, the J call TRBJ2-5; 12 bases align to TRBD2. Germline assignment: CDR1 SGHRS and CDR2 YFSETQ. This CDR3 has 15 residues. Losses at the gene ends were 3 bases for V and 5 bases for J; bases not matched to a gene: 5. CDR3 sequence: CASSSGLAGLETQYF. The CDR3 DNA is TGCGCCAGCAGCTCCGGACTAGCGGGGCTTGAGACCCAGTACTTC. The variable domain in full, with the rest retrieved from reference TRBV5-1 and TRBJ2-5, is KAGVTQTPRYLIKTRGQQVTLSCSPISGHRSVSWYQQTPGQGLQFLFEYFSETQRNKGNFPGRFSGRQFSNSRSEMNVSTLELGDSALYLCASSSGLAGLETQYFGPGTRLLVL.

This rearrangement joins TRBV11-2 to TRBJ1-2; D is possibly TRBD1 (5 bases). V lost 2 bases and J lost 8, with 9 bases in between. This CDR3 region has 12 residues. The germline V gene has CDR1 SGHAT and CDR2 FQNNGV. CDR3 protein: CASSLYGAGYTF. The DNA for the CDR3 is TGTGCCAGCAGCTTATATGGGGCCGGCTACACCTTC.

V usage is TRBV6-6 and J usage is TRBJ2-7, with TRBD1 matching 7 bases. The CDR3 contains 12 residues. Trimming at V came to 6 bases and at J to 4 bases, leaving 3 bases not matched to a gene. CDR1 and CDR2 (germline): MNHNY, SVGAGI (reference sequence). The CDR3 DNA follows: TGTGCCAGCAGCGAACAGGGGTACGAGCAGTACTTC. Protein sequence: CASSEQGYEQYF.

The V gene is TRBV14, the J gene TRBJ1-6; the D is unclear. CDR1 SGHDN and CDR2 FVKESK come from the germline V gene. The CDR3 loop spans 12 amino acids. V was shortened by 0 bases and J by 15 bases, with 9 bases between the two germline ends. The CDR3 DNA reads TGTGCCAGCAGCCAAGATGTAGGCCTCCTCCACTTT. Amino acid sequence: CASSQDVGLLHF.